This paragraph covers one T cell receptor (beta chain) sequence. Its target is unknown. These data come from a study of T cell repertoires in cytomegalovirus infection. General study results and limits: People with CMV and the relevant HLA were identified by cumulative public TCR beta family frequency.

TCRdb fed the reads into MiXCR, producing one record per CDR3 protein. Seen here are about 480,000 distinct CDR3 sequences, roughly a third observed once, and the top ten hold under 20%. The CDR3 runs to 14 residues. The germline gives CDR1 SGHVT, CDR2 SQSDAQ. V was clipped by 1 base and J by 1 base, with 7 bases between them. This receptor was identified in a human donor in good health (CMV status not recorded). Some clones in this sample may be carry-over from other donors' samples. The chain recombines TRBV7-4 with TRBJ1-1; D ambiguous. The sample here was cultured PBMCs, taken from culture after CMV antigen stimulation. As DNA, the CDR3 is TGTGCCAGCAGCTTAGTGGCGAGGAACACTGAAGCTTTCTTT. Amino acids: CASSLVARNTEAFF.